This is a list of T cell receptor beta chains from one sample in a study of T cells after yellow fever vaccination. In TCRdb, the 5' RACE reads were re-called with MiXCR into one record per CDR3 protein. The sample contains roughly 500,000 distinct CDR3 sequences, under 25% of which appear only once. This specimen consisted of PBMCs, obtained 15 days after the yellow fever booster vaccination. The receptors stem from a man younger than 45 who received the YFV17D yellow fever vaccine. Each CDR3 is given with its conserved first and last residue. The order of the fields is J gene, clone size, V gene, D gene, CDR3 protein, CDR3 DNA. D genes are given only for firm matches. Clone size appears in some rows only: once, few, many, or a class for an expanded clone.

>TRBJ2-7|few|TRBV7-2|.
CASSLFGSGEQYF
TGTGCCAGCAGCTTATTTGGGTCCGGCGAGCAGTACTTC
>TRBJ2-2|.|TRBV5-1|TRBD1
CASSFTGGLTGELFF
TGCGCCAGCAGCTTTACAGGGGGTCTCACCGGGGAGCTGTTTTTT
>TRBJ2-3|.|TRBV29-1|TRBD2
CSVAYLPVTTLSSGSKDTQYF
TGCAGCGTTGCATACCTTCCTGTAACGACCCTTTCTAGCGGGAGTAAGGATACGCAGTATTTT
>TRBJ2-4|.|TRBV6-1|.
CASREGPWAKNIQYF
TGTGCCTCCCGAGAGGGCCCCTGGGCCAAAAACATTCAGTACTTC
>TRBJ2-1|few|TRBV5-5|TRBD2
CASNPVGGSSYNEQFF
TGTGCCAGCAACCCGGTAGGCGGGAGCTCCTACAATGAGCAGTTCTTC
>TRBJ1-6|many|TRBV7-9|TRBD1
CASRGQGGNSPLHF
TGTGCCAGCAGAGGACAGGGGGGTAATTCACCCCTCCACTTT
>TRBJ2-1|.|TRBV20-1|.
CSARYFYGDFKFDEQFF
TGCAGTGCCAGGTACTTTTACGGGGACTTCAAGTTCGATGAGCAGTTCTTC
>TRBJ2-1|few|TRBV20-1|.
CSASAPGGAYNEQFF
TGCAGTGCTAGTGCCCCAGGGGGGGCCTACAATGAGCAGTTCTTC
>TRBJ1-5|.|TRBV18|.
CASSTGVPYSNQPQHF
TGTGCCAGCTCAACCGGGGTGCCTTATAGCAATCAGCCCCAGCATTTT
>TRBJ2-5|few|TRBV29-1|.
CSVGRGPQYF
TGCAGCGTGGGGAGGGGGCCCCAGTACTTC
>TRBJ2-7|.|TRBV29-1|.
CSVLGRFGYEQYF
TGCAGCGTTTTAGGTCGATTCGGCTACGAGCAGTACTTC
>TRBJ2-5|.|TRBV15|.
CATSRRTGVQETQYF
TGTGCCACCAGCAGGAGGACCGGGGTCCAAGAGACCCAGTACTTC
>TRBJ2-4|.|TRBV5-1|.
CASSHRDNKNIQYF
TGCGCCAGCAGCCACCGGGACAACAAAAACATTCAGTACTTC
>TRBJ2-4|.|TRBV20-1|.
CSARNDRDGIRRPAKNIQYF
TGCAGTGCTAGAAATGATCGGGACGGAATACGACGTCCGGCCAAAAACATTCAGTACTTC
>TRBJ2-2|few|TRBV29-1|.
CSVEGGRSGELFF
TGCAGCGTCGAAGGGGGGAGGAGCGGGGAGCTGTTTTTT
>TRBJ2-1|.|TRBV3-1|TRBD2
CASSQDGLAVNNEQFF
TGTGCCAGCAGCCAAGATGGACTAGCGGTAAACAATGAGCAGTTCTTC
>TRBJ2-1|.|TRBV14|.
CASSQDRIRDLVNEQFF
TGTGCCAGCAGCCAAGATCGGATTCGGGACTTGGTAAATGAGCAGTTCTTC
>TRBJ2-3|.|TRBV5-1|.
CASSFSGDTQYF
TGCGCCAGCAGCTTTAGCGGAGATACGCAGTATTTT
>TRBJ1-1|.|TRBV5-1|TRBD1
CASSLPGTGWTEAFF
TGCGCCAGCAGCTTACCGGGGACAGGGTGGACTGAAGCTTTCTTT
>TRBJ1-1|few|TRBV4-3|TRBD1
CASSQYSDRGTEAFF
TGCGCCAGCAGCCAATACTCCGACAGGGGCACTGAAGCTTTCTTT
>TRBJ2-3|.|TRBV7-2|.
CASSSTPGLDTQYF
TGTGCCAGCAGCTCCACTCCGGGTTTAGATACGCAGTATTTT
>TRBJ1-6|few|TRBV7-9|TRBD1
CASSLEPTGFNSPLHF
TGTGCCAGCAGCTTAGAACCGACAGGGTTTAATTCACCCCTCCACTTT
>TRBJ2-7|few|TRBV20-1|TRBD1
CSARGGNRGVSEQYF
TGCAGTGCTAGAGGGGGGAACAGGGGAGTTTCCGAGCAGTACTTC
>TRBJ2-7|.|TRBV20-1|.
CSAAGTDSYEQYF
TGCAGTGCGGCCGGGACCGATTCCTACGAGCAGTACTTC
>TRBJ2-7|.|TRBV29-1|.
CSVEDRTVSYEQYF
TGCAGCGTTGAAGATCGGACAGTTTCCTACGAGCAGTACTTC
>TRBJ2-3|.|TRBV19|.
CASSIDRGLLDTQYF
TGTGCCAGTAGTATAGATCGAGGGTTGTTGGATACGCAGTATTTT
>TRBJ2-3|.|TRBV20-1|TRBD2
CSATLAGDTQYF
TGCAGTGCTACTCTAGCGGGGGATACGCAGTATTTT
>TRBJ2-7|.|TRBV6-2/TRBV6-3|.
CASRTTGSSYEQYF
TGTGCCAGCAGGACGACAGGTAGCTCCTACGAGCAGTACTTC
>TRBJ2-7|.|TRBV7-9|TRBD2
CASSRAGSLYEQYF
TGTGCCAGCAGCCGAGCGGGAAGTCTGTACGAGCAGTACTTC
>TRBJ2-3|many|TRBV4-3|.
CASSQDLARGGTDTQYF
TGCGCCAGCAGCCAAGATTTGGCTAGAGGGGGCACAGATACGCAGTATTTT